This T cell receptor (beta chain) was observed in a study of blood T cell repertoires in COVID-19. The wider study: Researchers got acute and convalescent COVID-19 samples from the United States, Italy and Spain.

Patients from Seattle were sampled longitudinally, starting during active infection. In the original processing: Quantification of nucleated cells was approximated via reference gene primer amplification. The data were produced by immunoSEQ multiplex PCR, yet TCRdb's version contains in-frame clones alone and is incomplete. V, J and clone size derive from that table, while D and trimming were established from the DNA sequence. The profile shows some 300,000 clones, around nine tenths of them singletons. Germline loops: CDR1 SEHNR, CDR2 FQNEAQ (reference sequence). The CDR3 loop spans 15 amino acids. After removal of 5 bases from V and 5 bases from J, the junction contained 8 bases not matched to a gene.

The receptor comes from an older woman with COVID-19, enrolled during active disease. The sample was peripheral blood. This chain connects TRBV7-9 to TRBJ2-7; 11 positions match TRBD2. The CDR3 nucleotides read TGTGCCAGCAGCACCTGGACTAGCGGGTCTGACGAGCAGTACTTC. Translating gives CASSTWTSGSDEQYF.